The rows below give T cell receptor beta chains drawn from one sample of a study of graft-versus-host responses after intestinal transplantation. The table came from immunoSEQ multiplex PCR; TCRdb's copy has only in-frame clones and leaves some out. Of 40,000 or so clones listed, around 94% are singletons. Sequenced material: PBMCs, taken 16 days after intestinal transplant. All receptors derive from a human patient who received an intestinal transplant, so some T cells may come from the graft donor. The CDR3 runs from the conserved cysteine through the conserved F or W. The order of the fields is clone size, D gene, J gene, V gene, CDR3 protein, CDR3 DNA. D genes are given only for firm matches. Size is stated for part of the rows, as once, few or many counts, or as a class when the clone is expanded.

>.|.|TRBJ2-5|TRBV4-1
CASSQGPRIKETQYF
TGCGCCAGCAGCCAAGGTCCTCGAATTAAGGAGACCCAGTACTTC
>.|TRBD2|TRBJ2-7|TRBV11-2
CASSLAGGRANDEQYF
TGTGCCAGCAGCTTAGCCGGCGGGAGGGCAAATGACGAGCAGTACTTC
>.|.|TRBJ2-1|TRBV7-8
CASSSHLSSYNEQFF
TGTGCCAGCAGCTCGCACTTGAGCTCCTACAATGAGCAGTTCTTC
>.|.|TRBJ2-5|TRBV25-1
CASSESPAAPQETQYF
TGTGCCAGCAGTGAATCCCCCGCCGCACCTCAAGAGACCCAGTACTTC
>.|.|TRBJ2-7|TRBV14
CASSQGQGGSYEQYF
TGTGCCAGCAGCCAAGGGCAGGGCGGGTCCTACGAGCAGTACTTC
>.|.|TRBJ2-1|TRBV6-5
CASSYVGSYNEQFF
TGTGCCAGCAGTTACGTCGGTAGTTACAATGAGCAGTTCTTC
>.|.|TRBJ2-1|TRBV11-2
CASSSWGEGYNEQFF
TGTGCCAGCAGTAGTTGGGGGGAAGGATACAATGAGCAGTTCTTC
>once|.|TRBJ2-1|TRBV7-9
CASFLAEDEQFF
TGTGCCAGTTTCCTGGCGGAAGATGAGCAGTTCTTC
>.|.|TRBJ1-1|TRBV19
CASSFAGRAVNTEAFF
TGTGCCAGTAGTTTCGCCGGAAGGGCGGTTAACACTGAAGCTTTCTTT
>.|.|TRBJ2-1|TRBV15
CATTGVAYNEQFF
TGTGCCACCACGGGAGTGGCCTACAATGAGCAGTTCTTC
>.|TRBD1|TRBJ2-6|TRBV9
CASSYHRGSSGANVLTF
TGTGCCAGCAGCTATCACAGGGGTAGCTCTGGGGCCAACGTCCTGACTTTC
>.|TRBD2|TRBJ2-1|TRBV6-1
CASSARGLAGDEQFF
TGTGCCAGCAGCGCCAGGGGGCTAGCGGGAGATGAGCAGTTCTTC
>.|.|TRBJ2-5|TRBV28
CASSPSGIWRGITRNQETQYF
TGTGCCAGCAGCCCCTCGGGCATTTGGCGCGGCATAACCAGAAATCAAGAGACCCAGTACTTC
>.|.|TRBJ1-4|TRBV9
CASSVEGVTGEKLFF
TGTGCCAGCAGCGTAGAGGGGGTAACAGGGGAAAAACTGTTTTTT
>.|TRBD1|TRBJ1-5|TRBV19
CASSIRRGQGNQPQHF
TGTGCCAGTAGTATAAGGCGGGGACAGGGCAATCAGCCCCAGCATTTT
>.|.|TRBJ1-1|TRBV9
CASSAWGRENTEAFF
TGTGCCAGCAGCGCCTGGGGCAGGGAGAACACTGAAGCTTTCTTT
>.|.|TRBJ1-5|TRBV28
CASSLSRTLNQPQHF
TGTGCCAGCAGTTTATCTCGGACATTAAATCAGCCCCAGCATTTT
>.|TRBD2|TRBJ2-7|TRBV27
CASSPFSGSQYEQYF
TGTGCCAGCAGTCCTTTTAGCGGGAGTCAGTACGAGCAGTACTTC
>.|TRBD1|TRBJ1-5|TRBV6-6
CASSYTGGGQPQHF
TGTGCCAGCAGTTACACAGGGGGCGGGCAGCCCCAGCATTTT
>.|.|TRBJ1-5|TRBV5-8
CASSFTGNSNQPQHF
TGTGCCAGCAGCTTTACGGGGAATAGCAATCAGCCCCAGCATTTT
>.|TRBD2|TRBJ2-3|TRBV7-6
CASSLGSGGTDTQYF
TGTGCCAGCAGCTTAGGTAGCGGGGGCACAGATACGCAGTATTTT
>.|.|TRBJ2-7|TRBV11-2
CASSMGGPSSYEQYF
TGTGCCAGCAGCATGGGTGGACCGAGCTCCTACGAGCAGTACTTC
>few|.|TRBJ2-2|TRBV15
CATSRDRGNTGELFF
TGTGCCACCAGCAGAGATAGAGGAAACACCGGGGAGCTGTTTTTT
>.|.|TRBJ2-1|TRBV28
CASSSSAAQGLEQFF
TGTGCCAGCAGTTCCTCTGCGGCACAGGGTTTGGAGCAGTTCTTC
>.|TRBD1|TRBJ2-7|TRBV5-4
CASSSPGQGPYEQYF
TGTGCCAGCAGCTCCCCGGGACAGGGACCCTACGAGCAGTACTTC
>.|.|TRBJ1-5|TRBV5-6
CASSLSRGSNQPQHF
TGTGCCAGCAGCCTAAGTAGGGGTAGCAATCAGCCCCAGCATTTT
>.|TRBD1|TRBJ1-2|TRBV11-2
CASSETGGGNGYTF
TGTGCCAGCAGTGAAACAGGGGGCGGAAATGGCTACACCTTC
>.|.|TRBJ2-7|TRBV6-5
CASSYSSLGSPYGQYF
TGTGCCAGCAGTTACTCGAGCTTGGGCAGTCCCTACGGGCAGTACTTC
>.|.|TRBJ2-7|TRBV29-1
CSVVLEPSVSSYEQYF
TGCAGCGTTGTGCTGGAGCCTAGCGTTAGCTCCTACGAGCAGTACTTC
>.|.|TRBJ2-1|TRBV6-1
CASSESERGYNEQFF
TGTGCCAGCAGTGAATCGGAGAGGGGATACAATGAGCAGTTCTTC
>.|TRBD1|TRBJ1-1|TRBV9
CASSAGTGSTEAFF
TGTGCCAGCAGCGCGGGGACAGGGAGCACTGAAGCTTTCTTT
>.|TRBD1|TRBJ2-1|TRBV11-2
CASSLFAGQDEQFF
TGTGCCAGCAGCCTTTTTGCGGGACAGGATGAGCAGTTCTTC
>.|TRBD2|TRBJ2-5|TRBV6-1
CASSETGVAGRKTQYF
TGTGCCAGCAGTGAAACGGGGGTAGCGGGGCGGAAGACCCAGTACTTC
>.|.|TRBJ1-6|TRBV7-9
CASSLAQAPYNSPLHF
TGTGCCAGCAGCTTAGCCCAGGCCCCCTATAATTCACCCCTCCACTTT
>.|.|TRBJ1-5|TRBV19
CASSIGINQPQHF
TGTGCCAGTAGTATCGGTATCAATCAGCCCCAGCATTTT
>.|TRBD2|TRBJ2-1|TRBV5-5
CASSLIGSGRFDEQFF
TGTGCCAGCAGCTTGATCGGTAGCGGGAGGTTCGATGAGCAGTTCTTC
>.|.|TRBJ2-7|TRBV5-1
CASSLGGHLTDSYEQYF
TGCGCCAGCAGCTTGGGGGGACATCTTACAGACTCCTACGAGCAGTACTTC
>.|TRBD2|TRBJ2-1|TRBV5-1
CASSLGASGSNEQFF
TGCGCCAGCAGCTTGGGGGCTAGCGGGAGTAATGAGCAGTTCTTC
>.|TRBD2|TRBJ2-1|TRBV7-8
CASSHPASGTLQFF
TGTGCCAGCAGCCACCCGGCTAGCGGGACTTTGCAGTTCTTC
>.|.|TRBJ2-7|TRBV28
CASSLGRSYEQYF
TGTGCCAGCAGTTTAGGGCGATCCTACGAGCAGTACTTC
>.|TRBD1|TRBJ1-5|TRBV9
CASSETGTYNQPQHF
TGTGCCAGCAGCGAGACAGGGACGTACAATCAGCCCCAGCATTTT
>.|.|TRBJ2-2|TRBV11-1
CASSQPRTGELFF
TGTGCCAGCAGCCAACCCAGGACCGGGGAGCTGTTTTTT
>.|TRBD1|TRBJ2-1|TRBV5-1
CASSLGTGTGLAHNEQFF
TGCGCCAGCAGCTTGGGGACCGGGACAGGGCTAGCTCACAATGAGCAGTTCTTC
>once|.|TRBJ2-7|TRBV28
CASSFNLSDSSYEQYF
TGTGCCAGCAGTTTTAATCTCTCTGACAGCTCCTACGAGCAGTACTTC
>.|TRBD1|TRBJ2-5|TRBV18
CASSPPDREETQYF
TGTGCCAGCTCACCACCGGACAGGGAAGAGACCCAGTACTTC
>.|.|TRBJ2-5|TRBV19
CASKQNGVQETQYF
TGTGCCAGTAAACAAAACGGGGTACAAGAGACCCAGTACTTC
>.|.|TRBJ2-5|TRBV25-1
CASSWETQYF
TGTGCCAGCTCATGGGAGACCCAGTACTTC
>.|.|TRBJ2-7|TRBV27
CASSLSGAGRYEQYF
TGTGCCAGCAGTTTGTCGGGAGCGGGCAGATACGAGCAGTACTTC
>.|.|TRBJ2-3|TRBV5-1
CASSLTGAGDWADTQYF
TGCGCCAGCAGCCTGACGGGGGCGGGAGATTGGGCAGATACGCAGTATTTT
>.|TRBD1|TRBJ1-1|TRBV28
CASRPGGTEAFF
TGTGCCAGCAGGCCAGGGGGTACTGAAGCTTTCTTT
>.|.|TRBJ2-7|TRBV4-2
CASSQVGDEQYF
TGTGCCAGCAGCCAAGTAGGCGACGAGCAGTACTTC
>.|.|TRBJ2-5|TRBV27
CASSSSRGFGETQYF
TGTGCCAGCAGTTCGAGCCGGGGGTTCGGGGAGACCCAGTACTTC
>.|.|TRBJ1-5|TRBV28
CASSLDSNQPQHF
TGTGCCAGCAGTTTGGACAGCAATCAGCCCCAGCATTTT
>.|TRBD1|TRBJ2-1|TRBV19
CATRSWDRGEQFF
TGTGCCACTCGCAGCTGGGACAGAGGTGAGCAGTTCTTC
>.|TRBD2|TRBJ2-1|TRBV13
CASSLRKAGTSYNEQFF
TGTGCCAGCAGCTTACGAAAAGCCGGGACTAGCTACAATGAGCAGTTCTTC
>.|TRBD1|TRBJ1-2|TRBV4-3
CASSQAGQGSTF
TGCGCCAGCAGCCAGGCCGGACAGGGGTCTACCTTC
>.|TRBD1|TRBJ1-5|TRBV6-6
CASSRGQDQPQHF
TGTGCCAGCAGCAGGGGACAGGACCAGCCCCAGCATTTT
>.|TRBD1|TRBJ2-1|TRBV27
CASGQGGNEQFF
TGTGCCAGCGGACAGGGAGGCAATGAGCAGTTCTTC
>.|.|TRBJ2-1|TRBV9
CASSPSGGALIGEQFF
TGTGCCAGCAGCCCAAGTGGGGGGGCGCTTATCGGTGAGCAGTTCTTC